This TCR beta chain was profiled in a study of T-cell reconstitution after alpha-beta-depleted transplantation in children. Preparation of the TCRbeta library involved a method that used unique molecular identifiers. TCRdb re-analysed the PCR reads in MiXCR, keeping a single row per CDR3 protein. The data show approximately 420,000 distinct CDR3 sequences, approximately 10% seen once. Trimming shortened V by 1 base and J by 6 bases, and 13 bases separated the two germline ends. Germline CDR1 SEHNR, CDR2 FQNEAQ (reference sequence). The CDR3 sequence is 14 residues long. The clonotype comes from a human donor who donated a stem cell graft to a child with acute myeloid leukemia. The sequencing here drew on PBMCs from the stem cell graft donor, taken from the stem cell graft. The chain recombines TRBV7-9 with TRBJ2-7; D is tentatively TRBD1 or TRBD2 (7 bases each). This CDR3 reads CASSLVSRGGEQYF. The CDR3 DNA is TGTGCCAGCAGCTTAGTGTCCAGGGGGGGCGAGCAGTACTTC. Together with reference TRBV7-9 and TRBJ2-7, the CDR3 gives the full variable domain: DTGVSQNPRHKITKRGQNVTFRCDPISEHNRLYWYRQTLGQGPEFLTYFQNEAQLEKSRLLSDRFSAERPKGSFSTLEIQRTEQGDSAMYLCASSLVSRGGEQYFGPGTRLTVT.